This T cell receptor (beta chain) was sequenced in a study of Tregs in tolerant kidney transplant recipients (dated by TCRdb to the late 2010s). With regard to the full study: Additional Treg samples were obtained by sorting recipient CD4+CD25+CD127- cells from a 3-day mixed lymphocyte reaction with belatacept, in some cases after a subsequent approximately 5-day donor restimulation. During sorting of primary belatacept mixed lymphocyte reaction cultures, recipient cells were distinguished from donor cells with antibodies. Before combined kidney and bone marrow transplantation, this study identified donor-specific regulatory T cells using TCRbeta sequencing and then followed those same cells after transplant. TCRbeta repertoire sequencing was used in 3 healthy controls to compare several methods for expanding Tregs specific for an allogeneic donor. The study at large found these results: Although technical replication error seemed to be minimal, the question of biological reproducibility was not addressed directly. Expanding Tregs with activated donor B cells appeared to identify the most biologically relevant and donor-specific TCRbeta repertoire. Because the study included only a small number of patients, the results must be confirmed in larger populations and under other immunosuppression protocols.

Blood from healthy controls was obtained either from healthy volunteers or as purchased buffy coats. Healthy control blood was processed to PBMCs with a Ficoll density gradient and then cryopreserved, whereas patient PBMCs were collected both before and after transplant. Sequences ENHRY (CDR1) and SYGVKD (CDR2) are obtained from the germline V gene. The CDR3 has 17 amino acids, counting the end cysteine and phenylalanine. CDR3 DNA only is kept here, 51 bases in frame from base 1. V gives up 0 bases and J gives up 3 bases, and the segment between their germline ends measures 15 bases. Genomic DNA was extracted from sorted cells with the QIAGEN DNeasy Blood and Tissue Kit for TCRbeta CDR3 sequencing. Through immunoSEQ, high-throughput TCRbeta CDR3 sequencing was done commercially, including PCR amplification with internal controls and bias correction. The original pipeline was this. A unique productive TCRbeta sequence was defined by the CDR3 nucleotide sequence when primers matched, and otherwise by the CDR3 amino acid sequence together with the Vbeta and Jbeta genes. A sequence counted as donor-reactive if, in CFSE-low cells, the sequence had a frequency of at least 0.01% and was expanded at least 5-fold compared with unstimulated cells. Repertoire divergence was quantified by Jensen-Shannon divergence calculated from the top 100 TCRbeta sequences ranked by frequency. When a sample had multiple sequencing runs, each run was corrected for sorting error separately and the runs were then pooled. TCRdb stores this immuneACCESS table with in-frame sequences only. Part of the clones is absent; in the studies checked, under half of the shortfall reflects unresolved V genes, and no reason is known for the rest. V and J calls and clone size follow that table, whereas D and trimming were derived from the DNA. The sample contains 15,000 to 20,000 clones, about two thirds of them found a single time. Approximately 3% of the sample is taken by the ten largest.

Remarks on this clone: The clone's antigen remains unknown. Base qualities are not provided; no much larger clone lies one nucleotide away.

The sample comprised Tregs from blood cultured with allogeneic cells. This sequence originates from a human donor in good health. The receptor chain draws on TRBV10-3 and TRBJ2-1; no D gene call is confident. The DNA sequence is as follows: TGTGCCATCAGTGAGTCGATCCAGGTGACCAACTACAATGAGCAGTTCTTC. It specifies CAISESIQVTNYNEQFF.